Listed below are T cell receptor beta chains from one sample, sequenced in a study of cytomegalovirus exposure and HLA in healthy donors. Assay: immunoSEQ multiplex PCR; the TCRdb copy retains only in-frame clones and omits some. The table includes 100,000 to 150,000 clones, roughly nine tenths detected once. Sequences were obtained from PBMCs. The source is a woman aged 18-35 years in good health and CMV-seronegative. The CDR3 runs from the conserved cysteine through the conserved F or W. A D gene is named only where the DNA matches it firmly. Size tells how often a clone was seen (once, few, many) or the class of an expanded clone, and some rows leave it out.

TRBV7-3,.,TRBJ2-2,.,CASKQGPNTGELFF,TGTGCCAGTAAACAGGGCCCCAACACCGGGGAGCTGTTTTTT
TRBV18,TRBD1,TRBJ1-1,.,CASSPDRETTEAFF,TGTGCCAGCTCACCCGACAGGGAAACCACTGAAGCTTTCTTT
TRBV6-5,.,TRBJ1-6,few,CASRDKGNSPLHF,TGTGCCAGCAGGGACAAAGGGAATTCACCCCTCCACTTT
TRBV7-9,TRBD1,TRBJ1-5,.,CASSSGQNSGQPQHF,TGTGCCAGCAGTTCGGGACAGAATAGCGGACAGCCCCAGCATTTT
TRBV2,TRBD1,TRBJ1-3,.,CASRDNRGLPGNTIYF,TGTGCCAGCAGAGACAACAGGGGGCTCCCTGGAAACACCATATATTTT
TRBV5-3,TRBD1,TRBJ1-5,.,CARSLPQTGAACNQPQHF,TGTGCCAGAAGCTTGCCCCAGACAGGGGCCGCATGCAATCAGCCCCAGCATTTT
TRBV11-2,.,TRBJ1-6,.,CASSLGGRVENSPLHF,TGTGCCAGCAGCTTAGGCGGGAGGGTTGAGAATTCACCCCTCCACTTT
TRBV7-9,TRBD1,TRBJ1-1,.,CASSVGDREAFF,TGTGCCAGCAGCGTCGGGGACAGGGAAGCTTTCTTT
TRBV19,.,TRBJ1-5,.,CASLGGGPSNGPQHF,TGTGCCAGCCTCGGGGGGGGACCCAGCAATGGGCCCCAGCATTTT
TRBV14,.,TRBJ1-2,.,CASSQDAGGVGYGYTF,TGTGCCAGCAGCCAAGATGCGGGGGGAGTCGGGTATGGCTACACCTTC
TRBV19,.,TRBJ1-4,once,CASSRSPANEKLFF,TGTGCCAGTAGTAGGAGCCCTGCTAATGAAAAACTGTTTTTT
TRBV5-5,TRBD2,TRBJ2-6,once,CASSLAGGDLLRANVLTF,TGTGCCAGCAGCCTAGCGGGGGGCGACCTCCTTCGGGCCAACGTCCTGACTTTC
TRBV7-3,.,TRBJ1-6,once,CASSSGVNSPLHF,TGTGCCAGCAGTTCAGGGGTTAATTCACCCCTCCACTTT
TRBV7-3,TRBD1,TRBJ1-2,few,CASSLTVRGDYGYTF,TGTGCCAGCAGCTTAACCGTCAGGGGGGACTATGGCTACACCTTC
TRBV11-2,.,TRBJ1-2,.,CASSTIQKVFRGYTF,TGTGCCAGCAGCACTATTCAGAAGGTCTTCCGCGGCTACACCTTC
TRBV11-2,TRBD1,TRBJ2-4,.,CASSPALRDRNIQYF,TGTGCCAGCAGCCCGGCACTCCGGGACAGGAACATTCAGTACTTC
TRBV6-5,TRBD1,TRBJ1-1,few,CASRKQGREAFF,TGTGCCAGCAGGAAACAGGGGCGTGAAGCTTTCTTT
TRBV18,TRBD1,TRBJ2-1,.,CASSSNDPGQGSYNEQFF,TGTGCCAGCTCATCAAACGACCCGGGACAGGGTTCGTACAATGAGCAGTTCTTC
TRBV15,.,TRBJ2-6,once,CATSRRFAGTGANVLTF,TGTGCCACCAGCAGGCGGTTTGCAGGGACTGGGGCCAACGTCCTGACTTTC
TRBV6-6,.,TRBJ2-3,.,CASSYRGSTDTQYF,TGTGCCAGCAGTTACAGAGGGAGCACAGATACGCAGTATTTT
TRBV5-1,TRBD2,TRBJ2-5,few,CASSLVPSGGQETQYF,TGCGCCAGCAGCTTGGTCCCTAGCGGGGGCCAAGAGACCCAGTACTTC
TRBV2,TRBD1,TRBJ1-5,.,CASRTGAYQPQHF,TGTGCCAGCAGGACAGGGGCCTATCAGCCCCAGCATTTT
TRBV11-2,.,TRBJ2-1,.,CASSLQARRDEQFF,TGTGCCAGCAGTCTACAGGCTAGGAGGGATGAGCAGTTCTTC
TRBV10-3,.,TRBJ1-3,.,CAIGVGLSPSGNTIYF,TGTGCCATCGGGGTGGGACTATCCCCCTCTGGAAACACCATATATTTT
TRBV19,TRBD2,TRBJ2-1,few,CASSNGLAGGIQFF,TGTGCCAGTAGTAACGGTCTAGCGGGGGGGATACAGTTCTTC
TRBV15,TRBD2,TRBJ2-5,.,CATSRDGGGAETQYF,TGTGCCACCAGCAGAGATGGCGGGGGGGCGGAGACCCAGTACTTC
TRBV27,TRBD1,TRBJ1-5,.,CASRRTGFDSNQPQHF,TGTGCCAGCAGACGGACAGGGTTCGATAGCAATCAGCCCCAGCATTTT
TRBV14,.,TRBJ2-5,.,CASSQFKGGYETQYF,TGTGCCAGCAGCCAATTCAAGGGCGGGTACGAGACCCAGTACTTC
TRBV2,.,TRBJ2-2,.,CASSERGGELFF,TGTGCCAGCAGTGAGAGAGGCGGGGAGCTGTTTTTT
TRBV19,.,TRBJ1-5,.,CASSSPGRVGPQHF,TGTGCCAGTAGTTCCCCCGGGCGGGTCGGGCCCCAGCATTTT
TRBV10-3,.,TRBJ2-7,.,CAIRGHFGSSYEQYF,TGTGCCATCAGGGGCCACTTTGGATCAAGTTACGAGCAGTACTTC
TRBV4-1,.,TRBJ1-4,once,CASSRAGEGANEKLFF,TGCGCCAGCAGCCGCGCAGGGGAAGGTGCTAATGAAAAACTGTTTTTT
TRBV7-3,.,TRBJ2-1,.,CASSFRPPGEFF,TGTGCCAGCAGCTTCCGCCCCCCGGGGGAGTTCTTC
TRBV10-3,.,TRBJ2-1,.,CAIRVGVGLENEQFF,TGTGCCATCAGGGTAGGGGTAGGGCTAGAGAATGAGCAGTTCTTC
TRBV9,.,TRBJ1-1,.,CASSPRGRGDEAFF,TGTGCCAGCAGCCCAAGGGGCAGGGGAGATGAAGCTTTCTTT
TRBV5-1,.,TRBJ2-7,.,CASSLGGGASYYEQYF,TGCGCCAGCAGCTTGGGCGGGGGCGCGAGTTATTACGAGCAGTACTTC
TRBV2,TRBD1,TRBJ2-7,.,CASSALRTGESYF,TGTGCCAGCAGTGCCCTACGGACAGGCGAATCCTACTTC
TRBV9,.,TRBJ2-2,.,CASSPPSGHYTGELFF,TGTGCCAGCAGCCCACCCTCGGGACATTACACCGGGGAGCTGTTTTTT
TRBV5-4,.,TRBJ2-5,.,CASSLDSLLRGAEETQYF,TGTGCCAGCAGCTTGGACTCACTTTTACGGGGGGCCGAGGAGACCCAGTACTTC
TRBV15,.,TRBJ2-6,.,CATSRARGLSGANVLTF,TGTGCCACCAGCAGAGCTAGGGGACTTTCTGGGGCCAACGTCCTGACTTTC
TRBV19,.,TRBJ2-5,.,CASSLKHRVGTQYF,TGTGCCAGTAGCCTTAAGCACAGGGTTGGGACCCAGTACTTC
TRBV7-9,.,TRBJ1-6,.,CASSALAVRTNSPLHF,TGTGCCAGCAGCGCACTGGCGGTACGAACAAATTCACCCCTCCACTTT
TRBV5-4,TRBD2,TRBJ2-1,.,CASSLSLAGGQSYNEQFF,TGTGCCAGCAGCTTGAGTCTAGCGGGGGGGCAATCCTACAATGAGCAGTTCTTC
TRBV6-1,TRBD2,TRBJ2-3,.,CASSERLAGTDTQYF,TGTGCCAGCAGTGAAAGACTAGCGGGCACAGATACGCAGTATTTT
TRBV6-5,TRBD2,TRBJ2-7,.,CASSPGLVSLEQYF,TGTGCCAGCAGTCCCGGACTAGTTTCGCTCGAGCAGTACTTC
TRBV4-2,.,TRBJ1-2,.,CASSGGGYGYTF,TGTGCCAGCAGCGGGGGAGGTTATGGCTACACCTTC
TRBV5-1,.,TRBJ2-3,once,CASSLGGYTDTQYF,TGCGCCAGCAGCTTGGGCGGGTACACAGATACGCAGTATTTT
TRBV6-1,.,TRBJ2-7,.,CASSANYEQYF,TGTGCCAGCAGCGCTAATTACGAGCAGTACTTC